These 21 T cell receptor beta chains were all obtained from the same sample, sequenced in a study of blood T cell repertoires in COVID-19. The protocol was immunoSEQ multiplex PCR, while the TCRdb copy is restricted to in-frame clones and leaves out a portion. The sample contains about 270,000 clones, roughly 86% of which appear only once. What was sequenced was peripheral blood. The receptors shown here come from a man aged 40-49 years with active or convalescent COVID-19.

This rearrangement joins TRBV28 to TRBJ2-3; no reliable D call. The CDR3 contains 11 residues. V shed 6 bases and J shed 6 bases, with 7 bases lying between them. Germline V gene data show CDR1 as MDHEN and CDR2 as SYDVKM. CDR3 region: CASSSQDTQYF. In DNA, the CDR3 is TGTGCCAGCAGCTCTCAGGATACGCAGTATTTT.

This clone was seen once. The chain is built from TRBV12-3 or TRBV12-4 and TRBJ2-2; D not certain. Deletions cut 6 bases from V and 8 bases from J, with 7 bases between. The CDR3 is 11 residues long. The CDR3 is CASSLRGELFF. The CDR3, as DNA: TGTGCCAGCAGCCTCCGGGGGGAGCTGTTTTTT.

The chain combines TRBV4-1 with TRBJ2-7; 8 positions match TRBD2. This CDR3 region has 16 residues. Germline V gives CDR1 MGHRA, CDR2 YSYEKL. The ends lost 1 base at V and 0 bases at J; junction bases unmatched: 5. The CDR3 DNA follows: TGCGCCAGCAGCCAAGTAGCGGGACGGGACTCCTACGAGCAGTACTTC. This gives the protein CASSQVAGRDSYEQYF.

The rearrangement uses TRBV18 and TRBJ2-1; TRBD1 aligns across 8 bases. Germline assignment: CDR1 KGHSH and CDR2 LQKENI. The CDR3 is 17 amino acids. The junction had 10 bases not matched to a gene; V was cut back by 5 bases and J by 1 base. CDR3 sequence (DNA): TGTGCCAGCTCATTACGCCTCGGACAGGGTTCCTACAATGAGCAGTTCTTC. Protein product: CASSLRLGQGSYNEQFF.

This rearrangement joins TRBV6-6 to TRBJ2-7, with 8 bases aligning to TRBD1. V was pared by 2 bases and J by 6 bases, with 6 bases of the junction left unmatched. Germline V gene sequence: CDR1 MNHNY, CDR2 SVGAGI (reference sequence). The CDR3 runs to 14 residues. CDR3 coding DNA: TGTGCCAGCAGTTACGGGAGGACAGGGAGCGAGCAGTACTTC. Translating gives CASSYGRTGSEQYF.

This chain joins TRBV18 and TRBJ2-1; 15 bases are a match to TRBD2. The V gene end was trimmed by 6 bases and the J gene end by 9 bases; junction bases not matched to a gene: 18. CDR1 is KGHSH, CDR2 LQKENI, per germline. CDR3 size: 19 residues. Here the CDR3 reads CASSPNPEGLAGGQGEQFF. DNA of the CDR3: TGTGCCAGCTCCCCCAACCCAGAAGGACTAGCGGGAGGGCAGGGTGAGCAGTTCTTC.

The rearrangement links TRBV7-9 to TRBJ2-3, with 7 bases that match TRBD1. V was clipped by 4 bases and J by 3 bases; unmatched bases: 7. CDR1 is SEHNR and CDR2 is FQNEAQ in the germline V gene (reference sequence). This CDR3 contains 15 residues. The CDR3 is CASSSRRTGTDTQYF. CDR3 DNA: TGTGCCAGCAGCTCTCGAAGGACAGGTACAGATACGCAGTATTTT. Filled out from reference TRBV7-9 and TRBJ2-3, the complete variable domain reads DTGVSQNPRHKITKRGQNVTFRCDPISEHNRLYWYRQTLGQGPEFLTYFQNEAQLEKSRLLSDRFSAERPKGSFSTLEIQRTEQGDSAMYLCASSSRRTGTDTQYFGPGTRLTVL.

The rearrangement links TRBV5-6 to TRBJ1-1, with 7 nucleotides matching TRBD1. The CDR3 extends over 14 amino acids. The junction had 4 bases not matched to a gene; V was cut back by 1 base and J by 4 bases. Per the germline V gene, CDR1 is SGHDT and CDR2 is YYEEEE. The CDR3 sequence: CASSLMSGGTEAFF. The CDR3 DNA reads TGTGCCAGCAGCTTGATGTCAGGGGGCACTGAAGCTTTCTTT.

CDR3 coding DNA: TGTGCCAGCAGTGCGGGCGGCAGGGGATATACTGGAAACACCATATATTTT. Translated, it gives CASSAGGRGYTGNTIYF. The V and J genes are TRBV6-1 and TRBJ1-3; D is possibly TRBD1 (6 bases). CDR3 length: 17 residues. V lost 4 bases and J 2 bases, leaving 18 bases between the germline ends. In germline, CDR1 is MNHNS, CDR2 SASEGT.

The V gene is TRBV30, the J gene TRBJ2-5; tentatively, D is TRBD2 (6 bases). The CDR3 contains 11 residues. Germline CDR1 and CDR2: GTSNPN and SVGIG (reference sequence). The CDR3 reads CAGGTQETQYF. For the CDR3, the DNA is TGTGCTGGCGGGACCCAAGAGACCCAGTACTTC.

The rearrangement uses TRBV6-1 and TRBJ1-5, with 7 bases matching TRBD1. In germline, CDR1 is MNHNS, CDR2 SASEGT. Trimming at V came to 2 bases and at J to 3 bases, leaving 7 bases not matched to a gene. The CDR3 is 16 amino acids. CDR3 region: CASSETFGTVNQPQHF. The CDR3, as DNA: TGTGCCAGCAGTGAAACATTTGGGACAGTCAATCAGCCCCAGCATTTT.

CDR3: CATSDFEAGESTDTQYF. As DNA, the CDR3 is TGTGCCACCAGTGATTTCGAAGCGGGAGAGAGCACAGATACGCAGTATTTT. V is TRBV24-1 and J is TRBJ2-3; 8 bases agree with TRBD2. V was clipped by 1 base and J by 0 bases; unmatched bases: 5. Germline V gene lookup returns CDR1 KGHDR and CDR2 SFDVKD. The CDR3 consists of 17 residues.

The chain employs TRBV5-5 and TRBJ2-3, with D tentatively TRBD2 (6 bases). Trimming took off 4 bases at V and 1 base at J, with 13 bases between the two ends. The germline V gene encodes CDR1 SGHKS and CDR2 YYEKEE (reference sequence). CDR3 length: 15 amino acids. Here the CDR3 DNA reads TGTGCCAGCAGCCCGACGGACTACGGCACAGATACGCAGTATTTT. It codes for CASSPTDYGTDTQYF.

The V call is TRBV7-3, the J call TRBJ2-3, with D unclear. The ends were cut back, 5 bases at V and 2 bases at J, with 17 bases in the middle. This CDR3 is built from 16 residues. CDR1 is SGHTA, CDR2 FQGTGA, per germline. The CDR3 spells CASSPGRDKYTDTQYF. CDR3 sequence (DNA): TGTGCCAGCAGCCCCGGTCGAGACAAGTACACAGATACGCAGTATTTT.

CDR3 loop: CASSHTAGSNTGELFF. CDR3 nucleotide sequence: TGTGCCAGCAGCCACACTGCCGGGTCGAACACCGGGGAGCTGTTTTTT. The chain carries TRBV4-2 and TRBJ2-2, with D uncertain. The germline gives CDR1 LGHNA, CDR2 YNFKEQ. Trimming took off 3 bases at V and 0 bases at J, with 11 bases between the two ends. The CDR3 covers 16 residues.

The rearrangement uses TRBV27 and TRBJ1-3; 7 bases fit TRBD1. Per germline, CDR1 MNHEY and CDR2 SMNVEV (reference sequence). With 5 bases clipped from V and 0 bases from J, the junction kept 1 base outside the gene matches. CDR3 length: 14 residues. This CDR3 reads CASSGTVSGNTIYF. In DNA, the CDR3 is TGTGCCAGCAGTGGGACAGTCTCTGGAAACACCATATATTTT.

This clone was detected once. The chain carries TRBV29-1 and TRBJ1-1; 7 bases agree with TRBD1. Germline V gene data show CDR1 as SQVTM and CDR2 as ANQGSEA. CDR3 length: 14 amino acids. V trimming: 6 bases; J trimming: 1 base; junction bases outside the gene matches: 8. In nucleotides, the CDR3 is TGCAGCGTCCCGCAGACAGGGAGGAACACTGAAGCTTTCTTT. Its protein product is CSVPQTGRNTEAFF.

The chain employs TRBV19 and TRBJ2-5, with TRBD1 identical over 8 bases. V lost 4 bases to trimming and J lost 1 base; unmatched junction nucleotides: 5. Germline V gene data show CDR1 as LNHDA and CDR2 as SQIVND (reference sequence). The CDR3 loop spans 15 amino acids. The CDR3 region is CASSKGTGGQETQYF. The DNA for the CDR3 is TGTGCCAGTAGTAAGGGAACAGGGGGCCAAGAGACCCAGTACTTC. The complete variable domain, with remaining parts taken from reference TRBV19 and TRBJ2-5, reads DGGITQSPKYLFRKEGQNVTLSCEQNLNHDAMYWYRQDPGQGLRLIYYSQIVNDFQKGDIAEGYSVSREKKESFPLTVTSAQKNPTAFYLCASSKGTGGQETQYFGPGTRLLVL.

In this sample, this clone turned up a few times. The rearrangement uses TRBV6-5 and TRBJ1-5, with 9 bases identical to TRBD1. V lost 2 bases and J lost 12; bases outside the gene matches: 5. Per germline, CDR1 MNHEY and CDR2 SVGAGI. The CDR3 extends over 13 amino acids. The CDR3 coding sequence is TGTGCCAGCAGTTACACGAACAGGGGGCTCCAGCATTTT. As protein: CASSYTNRGLQHF.

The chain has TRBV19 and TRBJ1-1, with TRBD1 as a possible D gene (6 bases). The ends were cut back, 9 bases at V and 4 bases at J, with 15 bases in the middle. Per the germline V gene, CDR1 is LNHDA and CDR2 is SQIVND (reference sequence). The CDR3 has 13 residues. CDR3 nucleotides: TGTGCCAGCGAACTACCAGGGGCCACTGAAGCTTTCTTT. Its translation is CASELPGATEAFF.

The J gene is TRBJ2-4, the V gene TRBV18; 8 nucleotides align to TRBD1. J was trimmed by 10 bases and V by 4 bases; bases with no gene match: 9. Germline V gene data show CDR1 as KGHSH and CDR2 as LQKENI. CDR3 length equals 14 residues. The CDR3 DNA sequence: TGTGCCAGCTCACTTTCCGGGACAGGTAAAATTCAGTACTTC. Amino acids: CASSLSGTGKIQYF.